This T cell receptor beta chain was captured in a study of blood T cell repertoires in COVID-19 (dated by TCRdb to the early 2020s). In terms of the full investigation: The collaborator samples originated in the United States, Italy and Spain and spanned the acute and convalescent phases of COVID-19. The prospective study material was composed of cDNA or gDNA derived from T cells, B-cell-depleted T cells, or PBMCs. The dataset comprised deeply sampled blood TCRbeta repertoires from subjects exposed to, actively infected with, or recovered from COVID-19. A freely available public database, intended as a resource for researchers studying the immune response to SARS-CoV-2, is where the repertoires were released. The samples were drawn from two sources: the first 160 participants of the ongoing ImmuneRACE study, and over 1,000 subjects contributed by 6 global collaborators. Sample metadata almost always included a de-identified subject ID, COVID-19 status, age in years and sex. Where available, HLA class I and class II types were obtained from metadata supplied by the sample provider rather than from assay-based typing.

The germline V gene yields MGHRA for CDR1 and YSYEKL for CDR2. The CDR3 runs 16 residues from the cysteine to the phenylalanine. Solely the CDR3 DNA is kept, with 48 bases framed from the first base. Clipping removes 1 base from V and 8 bases from J, with 7 as the unmatched junction base count. As concerns this clone: It has no known antigen specificity. No base quality information exists; no much larger clone differs at one position.

Broad study findings and their caveats: Clinical and demographic metadata were provided uncurated, with the amount varying by source and participant.

The immunoSEQ Assay, a bias-controlled multiplex PCR, was used to amplify TCRbeta CDR3 regions from genomic DNA. The authors' analysis ran thus. Nucleated cell counts per sample were estimated from amplification of reference gene primers within the assay. To quantify the absolute abundance of each unique TCRbeta CDR3 rearrangement, sequence reads were collapsed and filtered. For each sample, productive Simpson clonality was calculated by taking the square root of Simpson's diversity index across productive rearrangements. TCRdb provides this immuneACCESS table in a form limited to in-frame rearrangements. Some clones are lacking; in checked studies, under half of them reflect an unresolved V gene, and why the rest are absent is not known. That table gives V, J and clone size, and the DNA gave D and trimming. This sample gives 30,000 to 35,000 clones in total; about 85% of them show up just once. Jointly, the top ten make up more than 14% of the sample.

Whole blood was collected in K2EDTA tubes by collaborating institutions according to the institutions' own protocols. Collaborator samples were shipped for TCRbeta analysis as frozen whole blood, isolated PBMCs, or DNA extracted from either sample type. The rearrangement joined TRBV4-1 to TRBJ1-4, with 10 central nucleotides matching TRBD1. The receptor was isolated from a human donor with acute or convalescent COVID-19. The donor label of this sample is uncertain. Sequencing was carried out using peripheral blood. The sequence in DNA is TGCGCCAGCAGCCAAGGTCCGGGACAGGGGTTAGAAAAACTGTTTTTT. Translated, it gives CASSQGPGQGLEKLFF.